The rows below give T cell receptor beta chains drawn from one sample of a study of cytomegalovirus exposure and HLA in healthy donors. Libraries were prepared by immunoSEQ multiplex PCR; TCRdb keeps only in-frame clonotypes and omits some of them. This sample carries some 110,000 clones, roughly three quarters of them seen once, and the ten largest clones take under 3%. Sequenced material: PBMCs. Source of these receptors: a woman aged 18-29 years in good health and CMV-seropositive. CDR3s leave out the opening cysteine and the closing phenylalanine or tryptophan.

>TRBV2
ASISTGYGYT
>TRBV27
ASSLTGTSVKDTQY
>TRBV19
ASSMRLAGIPDTQY
>TRBV2
ARGTDTDTQY
>TRBV2
ASRPTGTNEKLF
>TRBV7-6
ASSAGQATYEQY
>TRBV9
ASSVVEGPTYEQY
>TRBV6-5
ASSYAGTQLNYGYT
>TRBV4-2
ASSSKTGSETQY
>TRBV27
ASGFWGEDEKLF
>TRBV5-1
ASSWRDRWENTEAF
>TRBV30
AWSSRWDRGSNEQY
>TRBV4-2
ASSQGKGGQYTQY
>TRBV6-6
ASSPSGRGNGNTIY
>TRBV5-1
ASSLGSLNYGYT
>TRBV6-5
ASSPSTDTQY
>TRBV5-1
ASSLATGWDTEAF
>TRBV6-5
ASSYSANYYT
>TRBV27
ASRGTGAYEQY
>TRBV11-2
ASSLWGGPPYEQY
>TRBV5-1
ASSLGLAGGQNEQF
>TRBV4-2
ASSQEGRLF
>TRBV6-1
ASSEARRRTNEKLF
>TRBV2
ASSELAGRRH
>TRBV27
ASSSLSGRVEAF
>TRBV28
ASSLIEDRGYEQY
>TRBV5-1
ASDGTDQETQY
>TRBV5-1
ASSLVVGARTYEQY
>TRBV2
ASSEHRRRENQPQH
>TRBV4-1
ASSSRGSGRNNEQF
>TRBV18
ASSPLRTGGQETQY
>TRBV12-5
ASGFWGPYGYT
>TRBV7-9
ASSQRQGASTEAF
>TRBV6-4
ASSDEGAAGELF
>TRBV27
ASSIRTGRVKETQY
>TRBV6-1
ASSSYRTPYEQY
>TRBV5-6
ASSFNTEFNTEAF
>TRBV2
ASSGDRAANEKLF
>TRBV7-9
SSRAGGAYEQY
>TRBV4-1
ASSHANPGTGSPNQPQH
>TRBV15
ATSREPGLDEKLF
>TRBV5-5
ASSLREWGYEQY
>TRBV6-5
ASSYQKNYGYT
>TRBV9
ASSVVGLAENEQF
>TRBV7-2
ASSLRGTGMSKTEAF
>TRBV28
ASSAGGEQF
>TRBV11-2
ASSLIWGGMNTEAF
>TRBV9
ASSVDRTGVNTEAF
>TRBV6-5
ASSYRVTAYNEQF
>TRBV28
ASRIRDRATEQY
>TRBV7-2
ASSLGAGGPYNEQF
>TRBV10-3
ASRPQHYGYT
>TRBV6-1
ASRQRAGYT
>TRBV27
AGSTQNSNQPQH